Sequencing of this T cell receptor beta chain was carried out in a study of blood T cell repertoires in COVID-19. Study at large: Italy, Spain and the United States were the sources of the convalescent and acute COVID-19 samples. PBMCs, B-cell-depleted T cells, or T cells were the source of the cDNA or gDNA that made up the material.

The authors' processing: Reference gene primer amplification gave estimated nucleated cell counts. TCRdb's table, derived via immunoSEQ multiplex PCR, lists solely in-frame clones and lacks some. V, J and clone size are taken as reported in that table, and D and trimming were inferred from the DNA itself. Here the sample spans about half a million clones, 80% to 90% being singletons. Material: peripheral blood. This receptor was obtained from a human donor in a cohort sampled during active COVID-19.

The CDR3 sequence is CASSLARGQAEKLFF. The CDR3 region has the DNA TGTGCCAGCAGCTTAGCCAGGGGGCAGGCTGAAAAACTGTTTTTT. V and J are TRBV11-2 and TRBJ1-4, with TRBD1 matching over 8 bases. The V segment lost 1 base and the J segment 7 bases; nucleotides outside the gene matches: 5. The germline V gene has CDR1 SGHAT and CDR2 FQNNGV. This CDR3 is 15 amino acids long.